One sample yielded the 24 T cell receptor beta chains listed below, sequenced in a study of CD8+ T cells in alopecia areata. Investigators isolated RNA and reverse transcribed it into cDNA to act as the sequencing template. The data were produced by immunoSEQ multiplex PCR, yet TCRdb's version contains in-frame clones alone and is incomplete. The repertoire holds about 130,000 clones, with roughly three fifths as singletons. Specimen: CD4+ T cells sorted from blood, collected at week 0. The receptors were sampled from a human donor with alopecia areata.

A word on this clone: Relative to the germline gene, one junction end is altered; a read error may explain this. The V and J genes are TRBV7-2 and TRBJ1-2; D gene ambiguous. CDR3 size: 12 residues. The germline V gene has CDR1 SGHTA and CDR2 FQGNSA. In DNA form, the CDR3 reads TGTGCCAGTAGCTTAGTTAACTATGGCTACACCTTC. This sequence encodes CASSLVNYGYTF.

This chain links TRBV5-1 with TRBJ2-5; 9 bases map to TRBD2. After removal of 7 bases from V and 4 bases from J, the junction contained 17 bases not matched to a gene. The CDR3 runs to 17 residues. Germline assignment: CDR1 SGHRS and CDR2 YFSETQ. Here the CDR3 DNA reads TGCGCCAGCTCAGGGGTCGCTGCGGGAGGGCCGGGAGAGACCCAGTACTTC. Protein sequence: CASSGVAAGGPGETQYF.

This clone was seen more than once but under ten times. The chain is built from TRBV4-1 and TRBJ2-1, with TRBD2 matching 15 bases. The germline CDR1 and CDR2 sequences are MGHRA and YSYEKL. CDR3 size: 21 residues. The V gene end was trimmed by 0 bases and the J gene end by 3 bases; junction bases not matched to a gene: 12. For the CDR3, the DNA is TGCGCCAGCAGCCAAGACAGACCACCGGGACTAGCGGGAGGTGGCTACAATGAGCAGTTCTTC. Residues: CASSQDRPPGLAGGGYNEQFF.

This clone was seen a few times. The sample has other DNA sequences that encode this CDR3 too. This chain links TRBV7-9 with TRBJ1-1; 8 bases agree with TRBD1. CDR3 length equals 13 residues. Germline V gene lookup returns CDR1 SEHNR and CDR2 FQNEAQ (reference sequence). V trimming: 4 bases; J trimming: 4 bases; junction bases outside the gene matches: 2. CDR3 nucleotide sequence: TGTGCCAGCAGCTCCGGACAGGGCACTGAAGCTTTCTTT. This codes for CASSSGQGTEAFF. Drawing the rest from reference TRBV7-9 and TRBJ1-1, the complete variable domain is DTGVSQNPRHKITKRGQNVTFRCDPISEHNRLYWYRQTLGQGPEFLTYFQNEAQLEKSRLLSDRFSAERPKGSFSTLEIQRTEQGDSAMYLCASSSGQGTEAFFGQGTRLTVV.

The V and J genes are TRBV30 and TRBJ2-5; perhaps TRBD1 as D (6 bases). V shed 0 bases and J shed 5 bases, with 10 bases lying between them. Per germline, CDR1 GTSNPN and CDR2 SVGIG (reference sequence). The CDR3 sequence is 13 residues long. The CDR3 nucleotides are TGTGCCTGGAGTGTCCAGGGGAAGGAGACCCAGTACTTC. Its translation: CAWSVQGKETQYF.

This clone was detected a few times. CDR3 loop: CASSSRESYGYTF. The CDR3 region has the DNA TGTGCCAGCAGTTCCAGGGAGAGCTATGGCTACACCTTC. The rearrangement uses TRBV6-5 and TRBJ1-2; D possibly corresponds to TRBD1 (5 bases). CDR3 length: 13 amino acids. Germline V gene data show CDR1 as MNHEY and CDR2 as SVGAGI. Trimming cost V 4 bases and J 4 bases, with 10 bases left between them.

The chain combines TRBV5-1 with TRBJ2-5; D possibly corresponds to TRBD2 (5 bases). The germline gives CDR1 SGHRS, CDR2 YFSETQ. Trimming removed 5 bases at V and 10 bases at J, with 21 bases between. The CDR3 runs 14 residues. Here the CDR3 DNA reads TGCGCCAGCAGGGTGGTGGGAGATCGGAGTGGCCAGTACTTC. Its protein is CASRVVGDRSGQYF. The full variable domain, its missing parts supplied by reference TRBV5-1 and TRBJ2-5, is KAGVTQTPRYLIKTRGQQVTLSCSPISGHRSVSWYQQTPGQGLQFLFEYFSETQRNKGNFPGRFSGRQFSNSRSEMNVSTLELGDSALYLCASRVVGDRSGQYFGPGTRLLVL.

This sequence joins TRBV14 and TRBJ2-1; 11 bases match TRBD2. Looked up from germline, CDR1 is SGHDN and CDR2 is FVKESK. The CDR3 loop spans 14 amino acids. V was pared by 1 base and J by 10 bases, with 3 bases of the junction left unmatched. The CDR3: CASSQALAGGEQFF. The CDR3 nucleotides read TGTGCCAGCAGCCAAGCTCTAGCGGGGGGCGAGCAGTTCTTC.

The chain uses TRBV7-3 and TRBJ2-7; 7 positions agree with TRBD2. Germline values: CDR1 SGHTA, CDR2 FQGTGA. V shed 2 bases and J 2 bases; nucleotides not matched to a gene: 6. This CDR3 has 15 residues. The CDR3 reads CASSLGQGTTYEQYF. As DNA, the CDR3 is TGTGCCAGCAGCTTAGGTCAAGGGACTACCTACGAGCAGTACTTC.

The CDR3 protein is CASSPGSGGSETQYF. The CDR3 DNA is TGCGCCAGCAGCCCTGGTAGCGGGGGATCGGAGACCCAGTACTTC. The gene calls are TRBV5-1 and TRBJ2-5; 9 bases map to TRBD2. Germline CDR1 and CDR2: SGHRS and YFSETQ. The CDR3 totals 15 residues. The ends lost 4 bases at V and 5 bases at J; junction bases unmatched: 9.

The CDR3 DNA reads as TGCGCCAGCAGCCAGGGACTAGCGGGGGGCACGGAGACCCAGTACTTC. This translates into CASSQGLAGGTETQYF. The rearrangement joins TRBV5-1 to TRBJ2-5; 15 bases are a match to TRBD2. Trimming took 4 bases from V and 5 from J; bases not matched to a gene: 6. The CDR3 totals 16 residues. The germline CDR1 and CDR2 sequences are SGHRS and YFSETQ.

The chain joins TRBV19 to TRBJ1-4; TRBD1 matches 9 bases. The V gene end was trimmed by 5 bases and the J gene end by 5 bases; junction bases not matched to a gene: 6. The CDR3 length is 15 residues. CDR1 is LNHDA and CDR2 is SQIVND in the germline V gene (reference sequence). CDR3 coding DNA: TGTGCCAGTAGTCCACGACAGGGGGTGAATGAAAAACTGTTTTTT. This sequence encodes CASSPRQGVNEKLFF.

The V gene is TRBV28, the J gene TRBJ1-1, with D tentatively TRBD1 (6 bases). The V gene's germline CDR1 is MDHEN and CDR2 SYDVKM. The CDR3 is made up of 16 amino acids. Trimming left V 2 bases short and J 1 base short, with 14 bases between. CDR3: CASSLRGGRRNTEAFF. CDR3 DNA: TGTGCCAGCAGTTTACGGGGGGGGCGCCGGAACACTGAAGCTTTCTTT.

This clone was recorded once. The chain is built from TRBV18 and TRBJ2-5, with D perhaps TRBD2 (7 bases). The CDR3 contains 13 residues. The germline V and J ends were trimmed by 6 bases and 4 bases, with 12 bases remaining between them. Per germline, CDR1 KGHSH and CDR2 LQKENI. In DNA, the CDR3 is TGTGCCAGCTCCTCGGGGGGCGCAGAGACCCAGTACTTC. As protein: CASSSGGAETQYF. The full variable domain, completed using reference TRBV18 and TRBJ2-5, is NAGVMQNPRHLVRRRGQEARLRCSPMKGHSHVYWYRQLPEEGLKFMVYLQKENIIDESGMPKERFSAEFPKEGPSILRIQQVVRGDSAAYFCASSSGGAETQYFGPGTRLLVL.

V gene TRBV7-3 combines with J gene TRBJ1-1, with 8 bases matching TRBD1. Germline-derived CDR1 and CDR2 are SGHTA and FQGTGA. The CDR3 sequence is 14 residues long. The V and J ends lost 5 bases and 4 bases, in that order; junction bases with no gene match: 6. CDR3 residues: CASSPGTGGTEAFF. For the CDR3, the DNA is TGTGCCAGCAGCCCAGGAACAGGGGGCACTGAAGCTTTCTTT.

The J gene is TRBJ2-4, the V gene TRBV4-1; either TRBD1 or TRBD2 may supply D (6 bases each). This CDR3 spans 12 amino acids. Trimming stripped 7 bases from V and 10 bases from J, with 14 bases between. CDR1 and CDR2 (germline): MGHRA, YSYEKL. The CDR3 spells CASKEGVRIQYF. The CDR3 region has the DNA TGCGCCAGCAAGGAGGGGGTGAGGATTCAGTACTTC.

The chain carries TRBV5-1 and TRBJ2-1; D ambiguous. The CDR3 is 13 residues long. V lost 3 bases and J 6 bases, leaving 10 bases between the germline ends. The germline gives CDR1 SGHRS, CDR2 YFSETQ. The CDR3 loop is CASSYGPPNEQFF. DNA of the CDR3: TGCGCCAGCAGCTATGGACCCCCCAATGAGCAGTTCTTC.

CDR3: CSSGVGEQFF. CDR3 sequence (DNA): TGCAGTAGCGGGGTTGGGGAGCAGTTCTTC. The gene calls are TRBV20-1 and TRBJ2-1; 7 positions match TRBD2. With 8 bases clipped from V and 10 bases from J, the junction kept 5 bases outside the gene matches. CDR3 length: 10 residues. Germline CDR1 reads DFQATT; CDR2 reads SNEGSKA (reference sequence).

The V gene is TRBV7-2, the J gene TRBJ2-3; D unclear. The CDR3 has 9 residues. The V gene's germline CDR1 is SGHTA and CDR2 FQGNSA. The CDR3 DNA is TGTCCGGGTATGCATACGCAGTATTTT. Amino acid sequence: CPGMHTQYF.

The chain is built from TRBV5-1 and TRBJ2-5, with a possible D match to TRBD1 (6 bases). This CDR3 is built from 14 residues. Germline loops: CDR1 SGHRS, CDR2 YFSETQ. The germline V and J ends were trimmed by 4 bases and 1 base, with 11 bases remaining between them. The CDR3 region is CASSRTGFQETQYF. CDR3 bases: TGCGCCAGCAGCAGAACAGGGTTCCAAGAGACCCAGTACTTC. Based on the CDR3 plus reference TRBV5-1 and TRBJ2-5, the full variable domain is KAGVTQTPRYLIKTRGQQVTLSCSPISGHRSVSWYQQTPGQGLQFLFEYFSETQRNKGNFPGRFSGRQFSNSRSEMNVSTLELGDSALYLCASSRTGFQETQYFGPGTRLLVL.

CDR3 protein: CASSEMTDRELGTEAFF. DNA for the CDR3: TGTGCCAGCAGTGAAATGACGGACAGGGAACTGGGCACTGAAGCTTTCTTT. The J gene is TRBJ1-1, the V gene TRBV2; 8 bases align to TRBD1. The junction had 12 bases not matched to a gene; V was cut back by 2 bases and J by 4 bases. CDR3 size: 17 residues. CDR1 and CDR2 (germline): SNHLY, FYNNEI.

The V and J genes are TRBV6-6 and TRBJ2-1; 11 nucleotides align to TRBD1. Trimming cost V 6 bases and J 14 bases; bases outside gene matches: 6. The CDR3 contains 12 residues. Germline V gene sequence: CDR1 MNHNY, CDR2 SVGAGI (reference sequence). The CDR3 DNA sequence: TGTGCCAGCAGCCAAGGACAGGGGGCGAAGTTCTTC. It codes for CASSQGQGAKFF.

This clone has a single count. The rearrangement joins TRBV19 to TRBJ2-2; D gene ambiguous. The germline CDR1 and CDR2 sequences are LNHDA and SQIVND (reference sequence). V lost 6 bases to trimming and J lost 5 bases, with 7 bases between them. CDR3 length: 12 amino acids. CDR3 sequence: CASRYGTGELFF. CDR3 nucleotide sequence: TGTGCCAGTAGATACGGAACCGGGGAGCTGTTTTTT.

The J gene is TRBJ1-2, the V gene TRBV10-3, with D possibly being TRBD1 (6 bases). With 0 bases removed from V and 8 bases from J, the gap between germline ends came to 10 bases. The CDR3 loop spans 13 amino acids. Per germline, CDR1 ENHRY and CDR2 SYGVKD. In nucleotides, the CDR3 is TGTGCCATCAGTGAGTCGGACAGTCGGGGCTACACCTTC. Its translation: CAISESDSRGYTF.